This TCR beta chain comes out of a study of OX40 agonist ivuxolimab in advanced cancers. Study-wide background: Ivuxolimab, an antibody that agonizes OX40 (CD134), was administered to the patients. Head and neck, renal cell, melanoma or hepatocellular carcinoma were the cancers that dose-escalation patients had. Males comprised about 78% of the group, whose mean age was approximately 60 years (range about 23 to 80).

Notes on this clone: Its target is unknown.

The method was immunoSEQ multiplex PCR; TCRdb's version includes in-frame clones alone and lacks a portion of them. The sample carries approximately 57,000 clones, roughly 90% recorded once. The CDR3 is 15 amino acids. Germline-derived CDR1 and CDR2 are SGHDN and FVKESK. V shed 2 bases and J 1 base; nucleotides not matched to a gene: 3. Whole-study findings and limits: Clonal expansion from baseline to week 6 occurred in both CD4+ and CD8+ T cells.

The source of this sequence is an adult with an advanced solid tumor such as melanoma, head and neck, liver or kidney cancer. The chain has TRBV14 and TRBJ2-3; 7 bases are shared with TRBD2. The source material was CD4+ or CD8+ T cells sorted from blood, sampled in a trial of the OX40 agonist ivuxolimab. In DNA form, the CDR3 reads TGTGCCAGCAGCCAATATACTAGCGGCACAGATACGCAGTATTTT. Amino acids: CASSQYTSGTDTQYF. The whole variable domain, remainder taken from reference TRBV14 and TRBJ2-3, is EAGVTQFPSHSVIEKGQTVTLRCDPISGHDNLYWYRRVMGKEIKFLLHFVKESKQDESGMPNNRFLAERTGGTYSTLKVQPAELEDSGVYFCASSQYTSGTDTQYFGPGTRLTVL.